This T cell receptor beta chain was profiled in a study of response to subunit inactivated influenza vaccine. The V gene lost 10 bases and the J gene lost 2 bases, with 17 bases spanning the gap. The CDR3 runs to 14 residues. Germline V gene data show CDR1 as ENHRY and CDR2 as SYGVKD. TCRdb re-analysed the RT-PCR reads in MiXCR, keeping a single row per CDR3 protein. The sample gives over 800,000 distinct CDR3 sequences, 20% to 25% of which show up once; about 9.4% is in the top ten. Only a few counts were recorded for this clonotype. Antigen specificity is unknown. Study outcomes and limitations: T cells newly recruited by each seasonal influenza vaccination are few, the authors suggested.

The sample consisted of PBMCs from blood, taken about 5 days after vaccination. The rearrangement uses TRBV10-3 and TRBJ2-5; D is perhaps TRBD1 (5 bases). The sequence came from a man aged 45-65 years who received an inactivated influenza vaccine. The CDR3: CATQGLGPQETQYF. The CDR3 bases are TGTGCCACTCAGGGCCTTGGCCCTCAAGAGACCCAGTACTTC.